Listed here is a single TCR beta chain. It was with a sample-barcoded 5' primer and a J-beta primer mix that a second PCR of about 7 to 12 cycles was run. TCRdb used MiXCR to reprocess the 5' RACE reads, holding one entry per CDR3 protein. The sample consists of approximately 760,000 distinct CDR3 sequences, around a quarter of them appearing once. This record comes from a study of blood T cells in healthy people across ages. Between the trimmed V and J ends, which lost 6 bases and 0 bases, there was a span of 14 bases. CDR3 size: 15 residues. The same data also went into a second study, on T cells of mothers and their children. That investigation notes: Three healthy Caucasian mothers, along with their six children, served as the donors.

This TCR was sampled from a boy between 5 and 17 years old in good health. The genes are TRBV12-3 or TRBV12-4 and TRBJ2-5, with D perhaps TRBD1 (5 bases). Source material: blood. CDR3 region: CASSSQGRDQETQYF. CDR3 nucleotide sequence: TGTGCCAGCAGCTCCCAGGGTAGGGACCAAGAGACCCAGTACTTC.